The rows below give T cell receptor beta chains drawn from one sample of a study of cytomegalovirus exposure and HLA in healthy donors. Measured with immunoSEQ multiplex PCR; TCRdb has only the in-frame clones, and not every one. The data contain 200,000 or so clones, 75% to 90% of them singletons. Sequencing used PBMCs. These receptors all come from a woman younger than 30 in good health and CMV-seronegative. Both conserved end residues are part of each CDR3. The D gene is left open where the match is weak. A row's size may be missing; if present it is once, few, many or a size class.

d_gene | abundance | j_gene | v_gene | CDR3aa | CDR3nt
. | . | TRBJ2-7 | TRBV5-8 | CASSLSDSGLAPHEQYF | TGTGCCAGCAGCTTGTCGGATTCAGGGTTGGCCCCCCACGAGCAGTACTTC
TRBD1 | few | TRBJ1-5 | TRBV28 | CASRSETGGRNQPQHF | TGTGCCAGCAGATCGGAAACAGGGGGACGCAATCAGCCCCAGCATTTT
TRBD1 | . | TRBJ1-4 | TRBV9 | CASSVDPGGREKLFF | TGTGCCAGCAGCGTAGACCCAGGGGGCCGAGAAAAACTGTTTTTT
TRBD1 | . | TRBJ2-2 | TRBV13 | CASSPGQLNTGELFF | TGTGCCAGCAGCCCGGGACAGTTGAACACCGGGGAGCTGTTTTTT
. | . | TRBJ2-1 | TRBV9 | CASSVGRTIGDGEQFF | TGTGCCAGCAGCGTAGGCAGGACTATAGGGGACGGTGAGCAGTTCTTC
TRBD1 | once | TRBJ2-7 | TRBV7-8 | CASSSGDRLQYEQYF | TGTGCCAGCAGCTCAGGGGACAGATTGCAGTACGAGCAGTACTTC
. | . | TRBJ2-5 | TRBV18 | CASSPNREETQYF | TGTGCCAGCTCCCCAAACAGGGAAGAGACCCAGTACTTC
. | . | TRBJ2-3 | TRBV27 | CASSGEQADTQYF | TGTGCCAGCAGTGGAGAACAGGCCGATACGCAGTATTTT
. | . | TRBJ1-4 | TRBV5-6 | CASSVQGGGEKLFF | TGTGCCAGCAGCGTACAGGGAGGAGGAGAAAAACTGTTTTTT
. | . | TRBJ1-1 | TRBV7-8 | CASSFTVGQMNTEAFF | TGTGCCAGCAGCTTCACCGTCGGACAGATGAACACTGAAGCTTTCTTT
. | . | TRBJ2-1 | TRBV5-1 | CASSLSDLRRVNEQFF | TGCGCCAGCAGCTTGTCGGACTTACGGCGAGTCAATGAGCAGTTCTTC
. | . | TRBJ2-3 | TRBV7-8 | CASSTRRIPSTDTQYF | TGTGCCAGCAGCACCCGCCGCATACCTAGCACAGATACGCAGTATTTT
TRBD2 | . | TRBJ2-5 | TRBV30 | CAWSPLALQETQYF | TGTGCCTGGAGCCCACTAGCGCTACAAGAGACCCAGTACTTC
. | . | TRBJ1-6 | TRBV30 | CAWSVVTAPLHF | TGTGCCTGGAGTGTAGTCACGGCACCCCTCCACTTT
. | . | TRBJ1-5 | TRBV7-2 | CASSLKRYQPQHF | TGTGCCAGCAGCTTAAAAAGGTATCAGCCCCAGCATTTT
. | . | TRBJ1-1 | TRBV29-1 | CSVDPSGTEAFF | TGCAGCGTGGACCCCTCGGGCACTGAAGCTTTCTTT
TRBD1 | . | TRBJ2-1 | TRBV10-1 | CASSGQGAGNEQFF | TGCGCCAGCAGTGGGCAGGGGGCCGGCAATGAGCAGTTCTTC
. | . | TRBJ1-4 | TRBV27 | CASSPSLSYEKLFF | TGTGCCAGCAGTCCCTCGTTGAGTTATGAAAAACTGTTTTTT
. | . | TRBJ2-6 | TRBV19 | CASSVPSGANVLTF | TGTGCCAGTAGTGTGCCTTCTGGGGCCAACGTCCTGACTTTC
. | . | TRBJ1-5 | TRBV30 | CAWSPGAYSNQPQHF | TGTGCCTGGAGTCCAGGAGCTTATAGCAATCAGCCCCAGCATTTT
. | . | TRBJ1-2 | TRBV6-6 | CASSYGSGYGYTF | TGTGCCAGCAGTTACGGGTCTGGGTATGGCTACACCTTC
TRBD1 | once | TRBJ2-1 | TRBV13 | CASSEGTGSYNEQFF | TGTGCCAGCAGCGAGGGGACAGGGTCCTACAATGAGCAGTTCTTC
. | . | TRBJ1-5 | TRBV7-8 | CASSSSIGGVADQPQHF | TGTGCCAGCAGCTCAAGCATAGGAGGGGTGGCCGATCAGCCCCAGCATTTT
TRBD1 | . | TRBJ2-1 | TRBV4-1 | CASSQDPGQDLSEQFF | TGCGCCAGCAGCCAAGATCCGGGACAGGATCTAAGTGAGCAGTTCTTC
. | many | TRBJ2-7 | TRBV10-1 | CASSAEVEVGKQYF | TGCGCCAGCAGTGCCGAGGTCGAAGTCGGCAAGCAGTACTTC
. | . | TRBJ2-7 | TRBV2 | CASSETRVLYEQYF | TGTGCCAGCAGCGAGACGAGGGTTCTCTACGAGCAGTACTTC
. | . | TRBJ1-4 | TRBV6-1 | CASSEGPNEKLFF | TGTGCCAGCAGTGAAGGCCCTAATGAAAAACTGTTTTTT
. | . | TRBJ1-1 | TRBV7-9 | CASSGRMNTEAFF | TGTGCCAGCAGCGGCAGGATGAACACTGAAGCTTTCTTT
. | once | TRBJ2-7 | TRBV5-1 | CASSPRPQEEGEQYF | TGCGCCAGCAGCCCCAGGCCACAGGAGGAGGGCGAGCAGTACTTC
. | few | TRBJ2-3 | TRBV10-1 | CASRRDSSTNTQYF | TGCGCCAGCAGACGGGACTCTTCGACAAATACGCAGTATTTT
. | . | TRBJ1-2 | TRBV11-2 | CASSLGPVYGYTF | TGTGCCAGCAGCTTGGGACCGGTCTATGGCTACACCTTC
TRBD1 | . | TRBJ1-1 | TRBV27 | CASSLNRDREVTEAFF | TGTGCCAGCAGTCTGAACCGGGACAGGGAAGTCACTGAAGCTTTCTTT
TRBD1 | few | TRBJ2-5 | TRBV27 | CASWRQGETQYF | TGTGCCAGCTGGAGACAGGGGGAGACCCAGTACTTC
. | . | TRBJ2-6 | TRBV30 | CAWRSTVVSGANVLTF | TGTGCCTGGAGGTCGACAGTAGTGTCTGGGGCCAACGTCCTGACTTTC
. | . | TRBJ2-2 | TRBV2 | CASRGLGPTNTGELFF | TGTGCCAGCAGGGGACTTGGGCCGACCAACACCGGGGAGCTGTTTTTT
. | few | TRBJ2-1 | TRBV21-1 | CASRPEGTNPYNEQFF | TGTGCCAGCAGGCCTGAGGGGACTAACCCCTACAATGAGCAGTTCTTC
. | . | TRBJ1-2 | TRBV27 | CASSLSGANYGYTF | TGTGCCAGCAGTTTGTCGGGCGCTAACTATGGCTACACCTTC
TRBD2 | . | TRBJ2-1 | TRBV18 | CASSPSLGLAGAVGNEQFF | TGTGCCAGCTCACCGTCTCTAGGACTAGCGGGAGCGGTGGGCAATGAGCAGTTCTTC
. | . | TRBJ2-7 | TRBV27 | CASSIQRSYEQYF | TGTGCCAGCAGTATCCAGCGATCCTACGAGCAGTACTTC
TRBD1 | once | TRBJ1-4 | TRBV6-5 | CASSQRGRGNEKLFF | TGTGCCAGCAGTCAGAGGGGGCGCGGTAATGAAAAACTGTTTTTT
. | . | TRBJ2-7 | TRBV4-1 | CASSGDQRGYEQYF | TGCGCCAGCAGCGGGGACCAGCGAGGCTACGAGCAGTACTTC
. | once | TRBJ1-2 | TRBV6-5 | CASSYGPNSNYGYTF | TGTGCCAGCAGTTACGGCCCGAACTCTAACTATGGCTACACCTTC
TRBD2 | . | TRBJ2-1 | TRBV11-2 | CASSLDKASGLYNEQFF | TGTGCCAGCAGCTTAGATAAGGCTAGCGGCCTCTACAATGAGCAGTTCTTC
. | . | TRBJ1-5 | TRBV27 | CASSFRGPRPFSNQPQHF | TGTGCCAGCAGTTTTCGGGGACCCCGGCCTTTCAGCAATCAGCCCCAGCATTTT
. | . | TRBJ2-1 | TRBV28 | CASSLLGEQFF | TGTGCCAGCAGTTTATTAGGTGAGCAGTTCTTC
TRBD1 | . | TRBJ1-5 | TRBV2 | CASRRDRGGNQPQHF | TGTGCCAGCAGGAGGGACAGGGGAGGCAATCAGCCCCAGCATTTT
. | . | TRBJ2-2 | TRBV5-1 | CASSKADTSAGELFF | TGCGCCAGCAGCAAAGCGGACACTTCCGCCGGGGAGCTGTTTTTT
. | . | TRBJ2-2 | TRBV6-6 | CASSYTANTGELFF | TGTGCCAGCAGTTACACGGCGAACACCGGGGAGCTGTTTTTT
. | . | TRBJ2-1 | TRBV27 | CASSLMLRREQFF | TGTGCCAGCAGTTTAATGTTGCGGCGAGAGCAGTTCTTC
TRBD1 | . | TRBJ2-3 | TRBV6-1 | CASSEAQGATDTQYF | TGTGCCAGCAGTGAAGCGCAGGGGGCAACAGATACGCAGTATTTT
. | . | TRBJ2-1 | TRBV2 | CASRDSGTPNEQFF | TGTGCCAGCAGGGATTCCGGGACGCCCAATGAGCAGTTCTTC